Each of the 27 T cell receptor beta chains below was sequenced from the same sample in a study of memory CD4+ T cells and cytomegalovirus serostatus. Only in-frame clones appear in the TCRdb table, and some are missing; sequencing was by immunoSEQ multiplex PCR. The sample comprises over 25,000 clones, about 75% of which are singletons, and approximately 1% rests with the top ten. Single viable CD3+CD4+CD8-CD45RO+ cells were sorted as the memory CD4+ T cells. The sequenced sample consisted of memory CD4+ T cells from blood. Receptor source: an adult in good health and CMV-seronegative.

The chain employs TRBV4-2 and TRBJ1-2, with 10 bases fitting TRBD1. The CDR3 is made up of 17 amino acids. V was clipped by 0 bases and J by 2 bases; unmatched bases: 6. Germline V CDR1 and CDR2: LGHNA, YNFKEQ. The CDR3 DNA is TGTGCCAGCAGCCAAGATGGACAGGGGGTTTCCAACTATGGCTACACCTTC. Translation gives CASSQDGQGVSNYGYTF.

This sequence joins TRBV7-9 and TRBJ1-1; D gene unclear. V was clipped by 3 bases and J by 1 base, with 3 bases between them. This CDR3 has 12 residues. In germline, CDR1 is SEHNR, CDR2 FQNEAQ (reference sequence). The CDR3 spells CASSFSNTEAFF. CDR3 nucleotide sequence: TGTGCCAGCAGCTTTTCGAACACTGAAGCTTTCTTT.

The chain is built from TRBV5-6 and TRBJ2-1; 12 positions agree with TRBD1. V shed 4 bases, J shed 9 bases, and the junction held 8 bases outside the gene matches. The CDR3 has 15 amino acids. Germline assignment: CDR1 SGHDT and CDR2 YYEEEE. The CDR3 region is CASSPPGQGAIEQFF. CDR3 DNA sequence: TGTGCCAGCAGCCCTCCGGGACAGGGGGCGATTGAGCAGTTCTTC.

The chain employs TRBV6-6 and TRBJ1-1; TRBD1 is a possible D gene (5 bases). The V end was cut by 4 bases, the J end by 7 bases, with 13 bases between. The CDR3 has 13 residues. Germline CDR1 and CDR2: MNHNY and SVGAGI (reference sequence). For the CDR3, the DNA is TGTGCCAGCAGTTTCCAAAGGGGCAATGAAGCTTTCTTT. Its translation is CASSFQRGNEAFF.

The genes are TRBV10-3 and TRBJ1-2; a possible D gene is TRBD1 (5 bases). V was trimmed by 3 bases and J by 6 bases, leaving 14 bases between them. CDR1 and CDR2 from the germline V gene are ENHRY and SYGVKD. The CDR3 has 14 residues. The CDR3 sequence is CAISERGGSHGYTF. The CDR3 nucleotides are TGTGCCATCAGTGAAAGGGGAGGGTCCCATGGCTACACCTTC.

The chain recombines TRBV7-8 with TRBJ2-5, with a tentative D call TRBD1 (7 bases). The V and J ends lost 6 bases and 5 bases respectively, with 22 bases between them. Germline V lookup: CDR1 SGHVS, CDR2 FQNEAQ. This CDR3 comprises 16 residues. DNA for the CDR3: TGTGCCAGCAGTTTTGGGGGCAGGGGGGTCTGGGAGACCCAGTACTTC. Translation: CASSFGGRGVWETQYF.

The rearrangement joins TRBV18 to TRBJ2-3; TRBD2 might be the D (6 bases). The germline gives CDR1 KGHSH, CDR2 LQKENI. The CDR3 spans 15 residues. Trimming cost V 2 bases and J 0 bases, with 9 bases left between them. The CDR3 coding sequence is TGTGCCAGCTCACCAATCCGGGGGAGCACAGATACGCAGTATTTT. Translated: CASSPIRGSTDTQYF.

V usage is TRBV19 and J usage is TRBJ2-7; possible D gene TRBD2, 6 bases. V was clipped by 7 bases and J by 0 bases, with 13 bases between them. Per the germline V gene, CDR1 is LNHDA and CDR2 is SQIVND (reference sequence). This CDR3 region has 14 residues. CDR3 residues: CASKIAVSSYEQYF. The CDR3 DNA follows: TGTGCCAGTAAGATAGCGGTTAGCTCCTACGAGCAGTACTTC.

The gene calls are TRBV7-9 and TRBJ1-2, with a possible D match to TRBD1 (5 bases). Trimming left V 3 bases short and J 6 bases short, with 17 bases between. The CDR3 sequence is 15 residues long. Looked up from germline, CDR1 is SEHNR and CDR2 is FQNEAQ (reference sequence). The CDR3 loop is CASSLGLQFSDGYTF. As DNA, the CDR3 is TGTGCCAGCAGCTTGGGACTACAATTTTCGGATGGCTACACCTTC. The full variable domain, rest sourced from reference TRBV7-9 and TRBJ1-2, is DTGVSQNPRHKITKRGQNVTFRCDPISEHNRLYWYRQTLGQGPEFLTYFQNEAQLEKSRLLSDRFSAERPKGSFSTLEIQRTEQGDSAMYLCASSLGLQFSDGYTFGSGTRLTVV.

The chain uses TRBV5-6 and TRBJ2-2; D might be TRBD1 (5 bases). Germline V gene data show CDR1 as SGHDT and CDR2 as YYEEEE. V was shortened by 1 base and J by 7 bases, with 17 bases between the two germline ends. This CDR3 region has 16 residues. In DNA form, the CDR3 reads TGTGCCAGCAGCTTGTGGGCAGGGTTCACCATCGGGGAGCTGTTTTTT. Residues: CASSLWAGFTIGELFF.

The genes are TRBV11-2 and TRBJ2-3; tentative D call: TRBD2 (6 bases). The V gene lost 3 bases and the J gene lost 1 base, with 11 bases spanning the gap. The V gene's germline CDR1 is SGHAT and CDR2 FQNNGV. The CDR3 covers 15 residues. CDR3 residues: CASSFIAAGTDTQYF. In DNA form, the CDR3 reads TGTGCCAGCAGCTTTATAGCGGCAGGCACAGATACGCAGTATTTT.

The rearrangement uses TRBV7-9 and TRBJ2-7; D uncertain. Trimming stripped 4 bases from V and 4 bases from J, with 5 bases between. In germline, CDR1 is SEHNR, CDR2 FQNEAQ (reference sequence). This CDR3 has 11 residues. The CDR3 spells CASSYEYEQYF. The CDR3, as DNA: TGTGCCAGCAGCTACGAATACGAGCAGTACTTC. Based on the CDR3 plus reference TRBV7-9 and TRBJ2-7, the full variable domain is DTGVSQNPRHKITKRGQNVTFRCDPISEHNRLYWYRQTLGQGPEFLTYFQNEAQLEKSRLLSDRFSAERPKGSFSTLEIQRTEQGDSAMYLCASSYEYEQYFGPGTRLTVT.

This clone came up once. This chain connects TRBV4-3 to TRBJ1-3, with D uncertain. Germline V gene sequence: CDR1 LGHNA, CDR2 YSLEER. The CDR3 consists of 15 residues. Trimming took 1 base from V and 4 from J, leaving 11 bases between them. This CDR3 is CASSQGRSVGNTIYF. The CDR3 DNA is TGCGCCAGCAGCCAAGGTCGGTCAGTCGGAAACACCATATATTTT.

The chain recombines TRBV10-3 with TRBJ2-7, with 9 bases fitting TRBD2. Germline trimming cut 3 bases from V and 7 bases from J; bases unmatched to any gene: 10. The CDR3 is 15 residues long. The germline gives CDR1 ENHRY, CDR2 SYGVKD. CDR3 residues: CAISDSAGGPREQYF. CDR3 DNA sequence: TGTGCCATCAGTGACTCGGCGGGAGGGCCTCGGGAGCAGTACTTC.

This chain uses TRBV5-1 with TRBJ2-7; TRBD1 or TRBD2 may be the D gene (5 bases each). The germline gives CDR1 SGHRS, CDR2 YFSETQ. Trimming left V 4 bases short and J 6 bases short, with 17 bases between. This CDR3 spans 14 amino acids. CDR3 residues: CASSGGIDLGEQYF. As DNA, the CDR3 is TGCGCCAGCAGCGGGGGAATAGACTTGGGCGAGCAGTACTTC. The full variable domain, with the rest looked up from reference TRBV5-1 and TRBJ2-7, is KAGVTQTPRYLIKTRGQQVTLSCSPISGHRSVSWYQQTPGQGLQFLFEYFSETQRNKGNFPGRFSGRQFSNSRSEMNVSTLELGDSALYLCASSGGIDLGEQYFGPGTRLTVT.

J is TRBJ1-2 and V is TRBV5-1; 10 bases are shared with TRBD1. V trimming: 0 bases; J trimming: 3 bases; junction bases outside the gene matches: 2. This CDR3 is 15 amino acids long. From germline, CDR1 is SGHRS and CDR2 YFSETQ. The CDR3 coding sequence is TGCGCCAGCAGCTTGGCCGGGACAGGGGACTATGGCTACACCTTC. Protein product: CASSLAGTGDYGYTF.

The V gene is TRBV7-2, the J gene TRBJ2-7; D call uncertain. The V end lost 4 bases, the J end lost 6 bases, and 16 bases lay between the germline ends. The CDR3 runs to 14 residues. The germline V gene encodes CDR1 SGHTA and CDR2 FQGNSA. This CDR3 is CASSSRWGLGEQYF. For the CDR3, the DNA is TGTGCCAGCAGCTCACGGTGGGGTTTAGGCGAGCAGTACTTC.

The chain carries TRBV30 and TRBJ2-5; TRBD1 matches at 11 bases. CDR1 is GTSNPN and CDR2 is SVGIG in the germline V gene (reference sequence). V shed 3 bases, J shed 6 bases, and the junction held 9 bases outside the gene matches. This CDR3 has 15 amino acids. This CDR3 reads CAWRGTGGAGKTQYF. The CDR3 region has the DNA TGTGCCTGGAGGGGGACAGGGGGGGCTGGGAAGACCCAGTACTTC.

This sequence joins TRBV6-1 and TRBJ2-5, with 7 nucleotides matching TRBD1. Germline assignment: CDR1 MNHNS and CDR2 SASEGT. This CDR3 contains 14 residues. V trimming: 1 base; J trimming: 6 bases; junction bases outside the gene matches: 5. The CDR3 DNA reads as TGTGCCAGCAGTGAAGAGATCAGGGGGAAGACCCAGTACTTC. The encoded protein is CASSEEIRGKTQYF.

This chain connects TRBV5-1 to TRBJ2-3, with 12 nucleotides matching TRBD2. V was clipped by 4 bases and J by 4 bases; unmatched bases: 7. The CDR3 runs to 16 residues. In germline, CDR1 is SGHRS, CDR2 YFSETQ. The CDR3 loop is CASSQRTSGGPDTQYF. As DNA, the CDR3 is TGCGCCAGCAGCCAAAGAACTAGCGGGGGGCCAGATACGCAGTATTTT.

V usage is TRBV12-5 and J usage is TRBJ1-2; D perhaps matches TRBD1 (6 bases). This CDR3 is 15 amino acids long. The germline CDR1 and CDR2 sequences are LGHNT and FRNRAP. With 5 bases removed from V and 4 bases from J, the gap between germline ends came to 17 bases. CDR3 coding DNA: TGTGCTAGTGGTGTCGGACAGACTCCCCCCTATGGCTACACCTTC. Its translation is CASGVGQTPPYGYTF.

The chain combines TRBV10-2 with TRBJ2-7; 8 bases map to TRBD2. The V and J ends lost 1 base and 3 bases, in that order; junction bases with no gene match: 11. CDR3 size: 17 residues. Germline values: CDR1 WSHSY, CDR2 SAAADI. The CDR3: CASSEFGSGTYGYEQYF. The CDR3 DNA reads TGCGCCAGCAGTGAGTTTGGTAGCGGGACCTATGGCTACGAGCAGTACTTC.

This clone was counted a few times. The chain has TRBV28 and TRBJ1-4; 7 bases agree with TRBD1. The germline CDR1 and CDR2 sequences are MDHEN and SYDVKM. J gave up 4 bases and V 4 bases, and 3 bases lay outside the gene matches. The CDR3 contains 14 residues. Written as DNA, the CDR3 is TGTGCCAGCAGTTCGGGACAGCTTAATGAAAAACTGTTTTTT. Translating gives CASSSGQLNEKLFF.

The sample holds a few counts of this clone. V and J are TRBV9 and TRBJ1-2, with D possibly being TRBD1 (5 bases). The V gene lost 4 bases and the J gene lost 3 bases, with 19 bases spanning the gap. The germline gives CDR1 SGDLS, CDR2 YYNGEE. The CDR3 has 16 residues. In nucleotides, the CDR3 is TGTGCCAGCAGCCTCAGAGGGACCCTGGGAGACTATGGCTACACCTTC. Translating gives CASSLRGTLGDYGYTF.

The chain has TRBV27 and TRBJ2-7; 10 bases fit TRBD2. The germline V gene has CDR1 MNHEY and CDR2 SMNVEV (reference sequence). This CDR3 has 14 residues. The trim removed 6 bases at V and 3 bases at J, leaving 5 bases unmatched. CDR3: CASRTQREGYEQYF. The CDR3 bases are TGTGCCAGCAGGACCCAGCGGGAGGGCTACGAGCAGTACTTC.

This chain links TRBV6-6 with TRBJ1-5, with unresolved D. This CDR3 comprises 15 residues. V was cut by 8 bases and J by 6 bases, with 20 bases left in between. From germline, CDR1 is MNHNY and CDR2 SVGAGI (reference sequence). CDR3 bases: TGTGCCAGCGAGCTCCGGGAGGGCCGGCGTCAGCCCCAGCATTTT. Encoded protein: CASELREGRRQPQHF.

V usage is TRBV4-2 and J usage is TRBJ2-2; TRBD1 aligns across 10 bases. Germline assignment: CDR1 LGHNA and CDR2 YNFKEQ. The ends lost 5 bases at V and 8 bases at J; junction bases unmatched: 11. This CDR3 has 16 amino acids. CDR3 residues: CASSTQTGGQSGELFF. The CDR3 DNA sequence: TGTGCCAGCAGCACTCAGACAGGGGGCCAATCGGGGGAGCTGTTTTTT.